Listed below are T cell receptor beta chains from one sample, sequenced in a study of beta chain features in type 1 diabetes. TCRdb's table, derived via immunoSEQ multiplex PCR, lists solely in-frame clones and lacks some. The sample contains 500,000 to 700,000 clones, 15% to 17% of which appear only once. The specimen sequenced was naive CD4+ T cells from blood. The receptors originated from a young man in good health. CDR3s include the opening cysteine and the closing phenylalanine or tryptophan. The order of the fields is clone size, V gene, CDR3 length, J gene, D gene, CDR3 protein, CDR3 DNA. D genes are given only for firm matches. Part of the rows lack a size; the others show once, few, many or a class for expanded clones.

abundance: .
v_gene: TRBV7-9
len: 11
j_gene: TRBJ2-5
d_gene: .
CDR3aa: CASSLKGSQYF
CDR3nt: TGTGCCAGCAGCCTAAAAGGGTCCCAGTACTTC

abundance: .
v_gene: TRBV29-1
len: 14
j_gene: TRBJ1-5
d_gene: TRBD1
CDR3aa: CSVATGTGNQPQHF
CDR3nt: TGCAGCGTCGCTACAGGGACAGGCAATCAGCCCCAGCATTTT

abundance: few
v_gene: TRBV29-1
len: 14
j_gene: TRBJ2-7
d_gene: TRBD1
CDR3aa: CSVSRTGRGSEQYF
CDR3nt: TGCAGCGTTTCCAGGACAGGGCGGGGTTCCGAGCAGTACTTC

abundance: few
v_gene: TRBV10-3
len: 12
j_gene: TRBJ1-1
d_gene: .
CDR3aa: CAISGLNTEAFF
CDR3nt: TGTGCCATCAGTGGACTGAACACTGAAGCTTTCTTT

abundance: few
v_gene: TRBV29-1
len: 13
j_gene: TRBJ1-4
d_gene: .
CDR3aa: CSPLGQGGEKLFF
CDR3nt: TGCAGCCCTCTGGGGCAGGGAGGTGAAAAACTGTTTTTT

abundance: few
v_gene: TRBV9
len: 15
j_gene: TRBJ2-3
d_gene: TRBD2
CDR3aa: CASSVGGRDTDTQYF
CDR3nt: TGTGCCAGCAGCGTAGGCGGGAGGGACACAGATACGCAGTATTTT

abundance: few
v_gene: TRBV4-3
len: 15
j_gene: TRBJ2-7
d_gene: TRBD1
CDR3aa: CASSQEGQARYEQYF
CDR3nt: TGCGCCAGCAGCCAAGAGGGACAGGCACGCTACGAGCAGTACTTC

abundance: .
v_gene: TRBV10-2
len: 15
j_gene: TRBJ2-2
d_gene: TRBD2
CDR3aa: CASSEIAGGLGELFF
CDR3nt: TGCGCCAGCAGTGAGATAGCGGGGGGGCTCGGGGAGCTGTTTTTT

abundance: .
v_gene: TRBV2
len: 14
j_gene: TRBJ2-1
d_gene: .
CDR3aa: CASSALALINEQFF
CDR3nt: TGTGCCAGCAGTGCCCTAGCTCTAATCAATGAGCAGTTCTTC

abundance: .
v_gene: TRBV5-1
len: 14
j_gene: TRBJ1-3
d_gene: .
CDR3aa: CASSLAYTGNTIYF
CDR3nt: TGCGCCAGCAGCTTGGCCTACACAGGAAACACCATATATTTT

abundance: few
v_gene: TRBV7-9
len: 16
j_gene: TRBJ2-3
d_gene: .
CDR3aa: CASSLARVEGTDTQYF
CDR3nt: TGTGCCAGCAGCTTAGCGCGTGTAGAGGGGACAGATACGCAGTATTTT

abundance: few
v_gene: TRBV7-2
len: 14
j_gene: TRBJ2-5
d_gene: .
CDR3aa: CASSLVAFQETQYF
CDR3nt: TGTGCCAGCAGCTTAGTTGCTTTTCAAGAGACCCAGTACTTC

abundance: .
v_gene: TRBV29-1
len: 17
j_gene: TRBJ1-1
d_gene: TRBD1
CDR3aa: CSVEGGTGLGFNTEAFF
CDR3nt: TGCAGCGTTGAAGGGGGGACAGGTCTAGGGTTTAACACTGAAGCTTTCTTT

abundance: few
v_gene: TRBV5-4
len: 15
j_gene: TRBJ2-7
d_gene: .
CDR3aa: CASSEVSLQGHEQYF
CDR3nt: TGTGCCAGCAGCGAGGTCTCCTTACAGGGCCACGAGCAGTACTTC